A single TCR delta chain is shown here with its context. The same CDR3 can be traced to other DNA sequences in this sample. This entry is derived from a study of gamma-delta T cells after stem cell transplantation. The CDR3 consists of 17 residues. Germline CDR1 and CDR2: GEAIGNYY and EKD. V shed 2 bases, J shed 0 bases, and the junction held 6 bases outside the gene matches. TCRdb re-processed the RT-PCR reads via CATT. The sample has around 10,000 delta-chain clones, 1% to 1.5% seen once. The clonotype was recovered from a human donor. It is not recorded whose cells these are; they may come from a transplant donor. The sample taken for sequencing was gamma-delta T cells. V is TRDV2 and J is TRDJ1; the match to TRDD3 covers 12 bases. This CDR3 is CACDKLGDTRDTDKLIF. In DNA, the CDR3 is TGTGCCTGTGACAAGCTGGGGGATACGAGGGACACCGATAAACTCATCTTT.